This T cell receptor beta chain is from a study of blood T cell repertoires in COVID-19. Libraries were prepared by immunoSEQ multiplex PCR; TCRdb keeps only in-frame clonotypes and omits some of them. This sample carries about 300,000 clones, approximately 81% of them seen once, and the ten largest clones take roughly 2.7%. The V end lost 3 bases, the J end lost 4 bases, and 13 bases lay between the germline ends. In germline, CDR1 is MGHRA, CDR2 YSYEKL. CDR3 length: 15 residues. The clonotype originates from a woman in her forties or fifties who had recovered from COVID-19. The V gene is TRBV4-1, the J gene TRBJ1-5; D is possibly TRBD1 (6 bases). The sample taken for sequencing was PBMCs or T cells enriched from blood (not recorded which). The CDR3 coding sequence is TGCGCCAGCAGCCACCCAGGGACAATAAATCAGCCCCAGCATTTT. It codes for CASSHPGTINQPQHF.